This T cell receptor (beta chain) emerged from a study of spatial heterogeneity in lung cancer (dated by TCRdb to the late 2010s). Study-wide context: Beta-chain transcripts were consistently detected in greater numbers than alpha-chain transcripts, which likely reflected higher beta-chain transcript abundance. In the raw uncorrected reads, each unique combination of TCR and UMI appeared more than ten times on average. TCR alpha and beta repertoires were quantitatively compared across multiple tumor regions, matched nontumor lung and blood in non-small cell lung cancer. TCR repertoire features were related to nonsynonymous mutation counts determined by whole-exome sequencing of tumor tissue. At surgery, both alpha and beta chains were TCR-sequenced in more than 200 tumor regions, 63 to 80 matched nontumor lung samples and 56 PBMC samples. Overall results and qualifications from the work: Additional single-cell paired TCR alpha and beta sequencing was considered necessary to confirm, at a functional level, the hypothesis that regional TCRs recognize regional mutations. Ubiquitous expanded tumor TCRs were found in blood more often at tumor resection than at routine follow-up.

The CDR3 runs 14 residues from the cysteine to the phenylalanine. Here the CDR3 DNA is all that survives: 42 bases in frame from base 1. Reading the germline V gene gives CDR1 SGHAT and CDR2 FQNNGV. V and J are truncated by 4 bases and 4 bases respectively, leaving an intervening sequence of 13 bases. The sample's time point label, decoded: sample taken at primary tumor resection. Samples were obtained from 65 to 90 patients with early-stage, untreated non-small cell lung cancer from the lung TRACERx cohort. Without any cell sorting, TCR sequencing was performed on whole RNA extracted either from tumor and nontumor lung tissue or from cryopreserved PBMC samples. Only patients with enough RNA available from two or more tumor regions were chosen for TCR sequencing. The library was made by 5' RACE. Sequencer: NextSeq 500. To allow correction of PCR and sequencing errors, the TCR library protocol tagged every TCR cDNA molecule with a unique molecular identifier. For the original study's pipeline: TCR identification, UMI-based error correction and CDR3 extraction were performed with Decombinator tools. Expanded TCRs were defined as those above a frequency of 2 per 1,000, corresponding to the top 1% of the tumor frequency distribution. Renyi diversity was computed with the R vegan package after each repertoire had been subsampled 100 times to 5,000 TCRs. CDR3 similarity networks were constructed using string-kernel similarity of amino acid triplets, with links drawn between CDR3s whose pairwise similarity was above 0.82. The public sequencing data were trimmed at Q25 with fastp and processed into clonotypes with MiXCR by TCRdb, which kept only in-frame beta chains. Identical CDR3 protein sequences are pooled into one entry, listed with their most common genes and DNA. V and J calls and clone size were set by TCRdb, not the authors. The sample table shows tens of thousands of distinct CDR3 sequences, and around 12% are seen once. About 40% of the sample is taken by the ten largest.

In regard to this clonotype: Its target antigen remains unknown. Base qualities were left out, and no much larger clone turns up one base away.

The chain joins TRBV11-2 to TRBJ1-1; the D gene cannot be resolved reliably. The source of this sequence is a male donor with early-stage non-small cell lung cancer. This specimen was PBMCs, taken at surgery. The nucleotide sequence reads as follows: TGTGCCAGCAGCTGGGCCCTGGAGGCCACTGAAGCTTTCTTT. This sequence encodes CASSWALEATEAFF. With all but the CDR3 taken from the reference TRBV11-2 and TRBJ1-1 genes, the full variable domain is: EAGVAQSPRYKIIEKRQSVAFWCNPISGHATLYWYQQILGQGPKLLIQFQNNGVVDDSQLPKDRFSAERLKGVDSTLKIQPAKLEDSAVYLCASSWALEATEAFFGQGTRLTVV.